The 2 T cell receptor beta chains below were found in one sample sequenced in a study of vaccination and CD4 T cells after COVID-19. The treatment is: approximately 10-day PBMC culture with coronavirus spike peptide pools or control peptides (ViraFEST assay). These TCRs' antigens remain unknown. CD4+ T cells that had been cultured provided DNA sequenced with the Oncomine TCR Beta short-read assay. Each CDR3 protein is one row after TCRdb ran MiXCR on the PCR reads. The table shows 9,500 or so distinct CDR3 sequences, with 20% to 30% occurring only once. The sample here was CD4+ T cells from blood, cultured in vitro, taken before SARS-CoV-2 vaccination. These receptors were obtained from a human donor who received a COVID-19 vaccine.

This clonotype came up a few times. The chain's CDR3 is CASSHSRGSSALNTEAFF. The CDR3, as DNA: TGCGCCAGCAGCCATTCAAGGGGATCGTCCGCACTGAACACTGAAGCTTTCTTT. The J gene is TRBJ1-1, the V gene TRBV5-1; TRBD1 is a possible D gene (5 bases). This CDR3 is built from 18 residues. Trimming pared 4 bases from V and 0 bases from J, leaving 22 bases between. CDR1 is SGHRS, CDR2 YFSETQ, per germline.

The rearrangement joins TRBV6-1 to TRBJ2-7, with TRBD2 identical over 7 bases. The CDR3 loop spans 18 amino acids. V trimming: 4 bases; J trimming: 3 bases; junction bases outside the gene matches: 18. Germline CDR1 MNHNS, CDR2 SASEGT. The CDR3 DNA follows: TGTGCCAGCAGTGGTCAATGGGGGGGACCCATGGGGGGCTACGAGCAGTACTTC. This encodes CASSGQWGGPMGGYEQYF.